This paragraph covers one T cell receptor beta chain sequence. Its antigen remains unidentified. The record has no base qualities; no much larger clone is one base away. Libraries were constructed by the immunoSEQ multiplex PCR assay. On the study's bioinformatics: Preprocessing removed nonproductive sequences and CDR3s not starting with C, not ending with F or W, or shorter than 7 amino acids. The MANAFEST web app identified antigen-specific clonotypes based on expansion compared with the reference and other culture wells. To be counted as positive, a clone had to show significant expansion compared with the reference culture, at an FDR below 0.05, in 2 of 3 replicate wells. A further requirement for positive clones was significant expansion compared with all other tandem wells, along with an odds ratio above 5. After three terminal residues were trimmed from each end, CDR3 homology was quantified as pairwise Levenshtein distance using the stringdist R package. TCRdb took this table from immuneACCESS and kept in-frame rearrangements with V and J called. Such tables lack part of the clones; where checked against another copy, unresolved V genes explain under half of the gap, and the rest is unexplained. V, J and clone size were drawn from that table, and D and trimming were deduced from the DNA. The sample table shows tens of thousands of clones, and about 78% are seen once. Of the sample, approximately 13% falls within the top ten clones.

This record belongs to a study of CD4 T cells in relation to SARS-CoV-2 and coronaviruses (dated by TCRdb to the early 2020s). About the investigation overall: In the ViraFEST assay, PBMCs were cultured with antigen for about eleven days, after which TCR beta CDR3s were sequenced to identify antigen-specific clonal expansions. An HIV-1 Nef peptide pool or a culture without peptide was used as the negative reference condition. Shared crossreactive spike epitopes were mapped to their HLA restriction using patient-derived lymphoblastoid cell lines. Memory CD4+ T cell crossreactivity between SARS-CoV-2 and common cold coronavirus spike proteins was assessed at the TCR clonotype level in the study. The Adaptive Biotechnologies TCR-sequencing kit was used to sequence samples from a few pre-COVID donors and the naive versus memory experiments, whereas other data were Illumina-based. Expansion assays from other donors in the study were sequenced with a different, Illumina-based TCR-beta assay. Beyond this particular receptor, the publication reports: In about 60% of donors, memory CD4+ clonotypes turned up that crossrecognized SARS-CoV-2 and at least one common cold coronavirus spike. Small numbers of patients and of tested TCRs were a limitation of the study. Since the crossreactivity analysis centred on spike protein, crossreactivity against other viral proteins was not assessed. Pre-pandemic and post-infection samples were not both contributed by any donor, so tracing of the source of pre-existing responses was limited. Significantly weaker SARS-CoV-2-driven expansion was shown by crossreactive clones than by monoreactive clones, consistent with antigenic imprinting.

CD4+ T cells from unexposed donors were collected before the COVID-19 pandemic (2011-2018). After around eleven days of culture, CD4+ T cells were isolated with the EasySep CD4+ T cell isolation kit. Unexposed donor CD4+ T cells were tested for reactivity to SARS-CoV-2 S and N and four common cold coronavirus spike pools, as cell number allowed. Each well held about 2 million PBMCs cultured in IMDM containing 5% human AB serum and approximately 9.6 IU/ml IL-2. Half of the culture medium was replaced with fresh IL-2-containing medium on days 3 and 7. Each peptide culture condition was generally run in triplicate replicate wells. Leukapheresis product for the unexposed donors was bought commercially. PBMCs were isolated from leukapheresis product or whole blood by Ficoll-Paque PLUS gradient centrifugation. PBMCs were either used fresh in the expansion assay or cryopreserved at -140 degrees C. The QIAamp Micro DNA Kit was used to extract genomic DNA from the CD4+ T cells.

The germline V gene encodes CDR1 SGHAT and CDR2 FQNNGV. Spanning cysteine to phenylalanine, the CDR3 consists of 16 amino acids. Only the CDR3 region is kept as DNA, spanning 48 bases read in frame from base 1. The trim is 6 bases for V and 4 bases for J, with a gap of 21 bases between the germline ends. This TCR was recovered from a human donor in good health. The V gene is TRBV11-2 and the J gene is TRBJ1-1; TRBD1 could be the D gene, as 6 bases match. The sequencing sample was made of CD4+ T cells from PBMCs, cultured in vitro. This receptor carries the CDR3 CASRNGPTGLFTEAFF. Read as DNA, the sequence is TGTGCCAGCAGAAATGGCCCCACAGGGTTGTTCACTGAAGCTTTCTTT.